These 2 T cell receptor beta chains came from one sample sequenced in a study of human T cells and chemical hapten exposure (dated by TCRdb to the early 2020s). Libraries were made using RACE. The listed sequencing device is NextSeq 500. TCRdb passed the public sequencing reads through fastp at Q25 and MiXCR, retaining productive beta sequences. Entries that share a CDR3 protein sequence are merged under the most common genes and DNA. For this sample the table gives 180,000 or so distinct CDR3 sequences, of which more than 12% were detected only once. The ten largest clones add up to about 1.7% of the sample. Explained via the paper, the time point label denotes: patch test 1, 2 weeks after DPC sensitization. This specimen's treatment or condition label, per the study, means: therapeutic diphenylcyclopropenone sensitization with weekly scalp DPC. The material was whole blood, obtained in connection with sensitization to the hapten diphenylcyclopropenone (DPC). Source of these receptors: a woman younger than 45 with alopecia areata. Some clones in this sample may be carry-over from other donors' samples.

V and J are TRBV27 and TRBJ1-6, with unresolved D. Trimming removed 2 bases from V and 0 bases from J, with 8 bases in between. Germline CDR1 MNHEY, CDR2 SMNVEV (reference sequence). CDR3 length: 16 amino acids. CDR3 DNA: TGTGCCAGCAGTTTAGAGAAGAGCTCCTATAATTCACCCCTCCACTTT. Translated, it gives CASSLEKSSYNSPLHF.

The chain is built from TRBV18 and TRBJ2-1; maybe TRBD1 (6 bases). This CDR3 contains 16 residues. Trimming left V 0 bases short and J 4 bases short, with 13 bases between. CDR1 and CDR2 (germline): KGHSH, LQKENI. The CDR3 sequence is CASSPPVLGGYNEQFF. In DNA form, the CDR3 reads TGTGCCAGCTCACCACCCGTGCTAGGGGGATACAATGAGCAGTTCTTC.